The 31 T cell receptor beta chains reported below all come from one sample, sequenced in a study of blood T cell repertoires in COVID-19. The table came from immunoSEQ multiplex PCR; TCRdb's copy has only in-frame clones and leaves some out. The table lists about 70,000 clones, 75% to 90% of them singletons. The sequenced sample was peripheral blood. Source of these receptors: a woman older than 75 with active or convalescent COVID-19.

This CDR3 reads CSVEGFSGGNEQFF. The CDR3 bases are TGCAGCGTTGAAGGATTTAGCGGGGGCAATGAGCAGTTCTTC. The rearrangement joins TRBV29-1 to TRBJ2-1, with TRBD2 matching over 9 bases. The CDR3 covers 14 residues. Germline CDR1 and CDR2: SQVTM and ANQGSEA. With 1 base clipped from V and 6 bases from J, the junction kept 4 bases outside the gene matches.

This clone was recorded once. The chain employs TRBV5-6 and TRBJ2-2, with TRBD1 as a possible D gene (5 bases). The CDR3 is 15 residues long. CDR1 and CDR2 from the germline V gene are SGHDT and YYEEEE. With 0 bases removed from V and 9 bases from J, the gap between germline ends came to 15 bases. CDR3 amino acids: CASSLDHRSTRELFF. In DNA form, the CDR3 reads TGTGCCAGCAGCTTGGATCACAGGTCAACCCGGGAGCTGTTTTTT.

This clone was counted a few times. The V call is TRBV25-1, the J call TRBJ1-2; TRBD1 agrees at 7 bases. Germline-derived CDR1 and CDR2 are MGHDK and SYGVNS. CDR3 length: 14 amino acids. The ends lost 2 bases at V and 7 bases at J; junction bases unmatched: 7. The CDR3: CASSEPGGFFGYTF. The CDR3 region has the DNA TGTGCCAGCAGTGAACCAGGGGGATTCTTTGGCTACACCTTC.

The chain has TRBV11-1 and TRBJ2-5; 7 bases fit TRBD1. The CDR3 length is 14 residues. V lost 5 bases to trimming and J lost 3 bases; unmatched junction nucleotides: 6. Germline V gene sequence: CDR1 SGHAT, CDR2 FQDESV (reference sequence). CDR3 in amino acids: CASSIEQGKETQYF. CDR3 coding DNA: TGTGCCAGCAGCATAGAACAGGGGAAAGAGACCCAGTACTTC.

The V call is TRBV2, the J call TRBJ2-2, with D possibly being TRBD1 (7 bases). V dropped 2 bases and J dropped 5 bases, with 12 bases sitting between them. The CDR3 loop spans 15 amino acids. CDR1 and CDR2 from the germline V gene are SNHLY and FYNNEI. This CDR3 is CASSEQGGPTGELFF. The CDR3, as DNA: TGTGCCAGCAGTGAACAGGGGGGCCCAACCGGGGAGCTGTTTTTT.

The CDR3 nucleotides read TGCGCCAGCAGCTCAGACCCACAGGGGACCTATGGCTACACCTTC. Encoded protein: CASSSDPQGTYGYTF. The rearrangement joins TRBV5-1 to TRBJ1-2; 7 bases match TRBD1. The CDR3 spans 15 residues. Germline trimming cut 3 bases from V and 4 bases from J; bases unmatched to any gene: 9. CDR1 is SGHRS and CDR2 is YFSETQ in the germline V gene.

V is TRBV7-2 and J is TRBJ2-5; D might be TRBD2 (5 bases). The CDR3 has 17 amino acids. Germline assignment: CDR1 SGHTA and CDR2 FQGNSA. Trimming cost V 0 bases and J 5 bases, with 19 bases left between them. In nucleotides, the CDR3 is TGTGCCAGCAGCTTAGCCCATTTAGCCCGAAGGAGGGAGACCCAGTACTTC. Protein product: CASSLAHLARRRETQYF. Based on the CDR3 plus reference TRBV7-2 and TRBJ2-5, the full variable domain is GAGVSQSPSNKVTEKGKDVELRCDPISGHTALYWYRQSLGQGLEFLIYFQGNSAPDKSGLPSDRFSAERTGGSVSTLTIQRTQQEDSAVYLCASSLAHLARRRETQYFGPGTRLLVL.

The chain employs TRBV27 and TRBJ2-2; the match to TRBD1 covers 7 bases. Germline values: CDR1 MNHEY, CDR2 SMNVEV (reference sequence). The CDR3 is 16 residues long. The V segment lost 3 bases and the J segment 0 bases; nucleotides outside the gene matches: 4. CDR3 sequence reads: CASSFSGTANTGELFF. The CDR3 nucleotides read TGTGCCAGCAGTTTTTCCGGGACAGCGAACACCGGGGAGCTGTTTTTT.

This clone has just a few counts. The chain has TRBV5-1 and TRBJ2-1, with D tentatively TRBD1 (6 bases). The V end lost 5 bases, the J end lost 5 bases, and 11 bases lay between the germline ends. CDR1 is SGHRS and CDR2 is YFSETQ in the germline V gene. This CDR3 contains 13 residues. As DNA, the CDR3 is TGCGCCAGCAGTTCCGGACAGAACAATGAGCAGTTCTTC. It is translated as CASSSGQNNEQFF.

The chain couples TRBV4-3 to TRBJ2-2, with D maybe TRBD1 (6 bases). Germline V gene data show CDR1 as LGHNA and CDR2 as YSLEER. The V and J ends lost 4 bases and 6 bases respectively, with 12 bases between them. This CDR3 has 14 amino acids. CDR3 in DNA: TGCGCCAGCAGCCGGGAAGGGGGAGCCGGGGAGCTGTTTTTT. It codes for CASSREGGAGELFF.

The gene calls are TRBV11-3 and TRBJ2-5; tentatively, D is TRBD1 (6 bases). The V end was cut by 5 bases, the J end by 4 bases, with 11 bases between. The CDR3 is 13 residues long. Germline CDR1 and CDR2: SGHNT and YENEEA. The CDR3 coding sequence is TGTGCCAGCAGCCAGGGACAAACAGAGACCCAGTACTTC. This sequence encodes CASSQGQTETQYF.

The rearrangement uses TRBV2 and TRBJ2-2, with a possible D match to TRBD2 (5 bases). V was clipped by 7 bases and J by 8 bases, with 14 bases between them. CDR1 is SNHLY and CDR2 is FYNNEI in the germline V gene. The CDR3 runs to 13 residues. This chain's CDR3 is CASIGLRVGELFF. The DNA for the CDR3 is TGTGCCAGCATTGGACTGAGAGTTGGGGAGCTGTTTTTT.

The gene calls are TRBV12-3 or TRBV12-4 and TRBJ2-2; D uncertain. This CDR3 has 13 residues. V was pared by 3 bases and J by 6 bases, with 8 bases between. The CDR3 protein is CASSFNGAGELFF. The CDR3 coding sequence is TGTGCCAGCAGTTTCAACGGAGCCGGGGAGCTGTTTTTT.

Regarding this clone: Its ends do not fully match the called genes, so a read error is possible. The chain recombines TRBV4-3 with TRBJ2-1, with 7 bases lining up with TRBD2. Per germline, CDR1 LGHNA and CDR2 YSLEER. The CDR3 has 12 residues. For the CDR3, the DNA is TGCGCCAGCAGCCAAGATCACTTAGGGAGGGTCTTC. Protein sequence: CASSQDHLGRVF.

This clone has only a few counts. The chain has TRBV3-1 (or the pseudogene TRBV3-2) and TRBJ2-3; 10 nucleotides match TRBD2. The length of the CDR3 is 21 residues. The germline gives CDR1 LGHDT, CDR2 YNNKEL (reference sequence). V lost 0 bases and J lost 2; bases outside the gene matches: 17. CDR3 sequence reads: CASSQDLSLGGTSDHTDTQYF. CDR3 DNA: TGTGCCAGCAGCCAAGATCTTTCGTTAGGCGGGACTAGCGATCACACAGATACGCAGTATTTT.

The chain employs TRBV2 and TRBJ2-2; 12 bases align to TRBD1. Germline CDR1 SNHLY, CDR2 FYNNEI. The CDR3 spans 16 residues. V shed 6 bases and J 7 bases; nucleotides not matched to a gene: 9. The CDR3 spells CASRGGTGGSFGELFF. CDR3 sequence (DNA): TGTGCCAGCAGAGGGGGGACAGGGGGCTCCTTCGGGGAGCTGTTTTTT. Full variable domain (outside the CDR3, taken from reference TRBV2 and TRBJ2-2): EPEVTQTPSHQVTQMGQEVILRCVPISNHLYFYWYRQILGQKVEFLVSFYNNEISEKSEIFDDQFSVERPDGSNFTLKIRSTKLEDSAMYFCASRGGTGGSFGELFFGEGSRLTVL.

CDR3 sequence reads: CASSQDRDRRNSPLHF. The CDR3 DNA follows: TGCGCCAGCAGCCAAGATAGGGACAGGAGGAATTCACCCCTCCACTTT. The gene calls are TRBV4-1 and TRBJ1-6, with 8 bases identical to TRBD1. The CDR3 consists of 16 residues. Germline V gene sequence: CDR1 MGHRA, CDR2 YSYEKL. J was trimmed by 7 bases and V by 0 bases; bases with no gene match: 5.

V usage is TRBV6-6 and J usage is TRBJ2-1; the D is unclear. The CDR3 loop spans 13 amino acids. V lost 6 bases and J 0 bases, leaving 6 bases between the germline ends. Germline CDR1 and CDR2: MNHNY and SVGAGI (reference sequence). The CDR3: CASSWASYNEQFF. In DNA, the CDR3 is TGTGCCAGCAGCTGGGCCTCCTACAATGAGCAGTTCTTC.

The chain uses TRBV7-2 and TRBJ1-2, with D unclear. The germline gives CDR1 SGHTA, CDR2 FQGNSA. This CDR3 comprises 12 residues. Trimming left V 6 bases short and J 4 bases short, with 9 bases between. The CDR3 protein is CASRSGFYGYTF. The CDR3, as DNA: TGTGCCAGCAGATCGGGGTTCTATGGCTACACCTTC.

This chain connects TRBV27 to TRBJ2-2, with D possibly matching TRBD2 (6 bases). The CDR3 is 14 amino acids. The V and J ends lost 5 bases and 10 bases respectively, with 17 bases between them. The V gene's germline CDR1 is MNHEY and CDR2 SMNVEV (reference sequence). CDR3 nucleotide sequence: TGTGCCAGCAGTCTAGTTACCGGGACTTCGGAGCTGTTTTTT. It yields the protein CASSLVTGTSELFF.

The chain couples TRBV7-2 to TRBJ2-2; D is undetermined. The CDR3 has 13 residues. Germline V lookup: CDR1 SGHTA, CDR2 FQGNSA. Between the trimmed V and J ends, which lost 3 bases and 6 bases, there was a span of 8 bases. CDR3 loop: CASSFDGAGELFF. In nucleotides, the CDR3 is TGTGCCAGCAGCTTCGATGGAGCCGGGGAGCTGTTTTTT.

The chain couples TRBV7-2 to TRBJ2-3, with D maybe TRBD2 (6 bases). Germline loops: CDR1 SGHTA, CDR2 FQGNSA. The ends were cut back, 3 bases at V and 4 bases at J, with 11 bases in the middle. The length of the CDR3 is 14 residues. CDR3 DNA: TGTGCCAGCAGCTTCCGGGACTCCCCAGATACGCAGTATTTT. This codes for CASSFRDSPDTQYF. The whole variable domain, filled in from reference TRBV7-2 and TRBJ2-3, reads GAGVSQSPSNKVTEKGKDVELRCDPISGHTALYWYRQSLGQGLEFLIYFQGNSAPDKSGLPSDRFSAERTGGSVSTLTIQRTQQEDSAVYLCASSFRDSPDTQYFGPGTRLTVL.

This chain joins TRBV6-2 or TRBV6-3 and TRBJ2-1; tentatively, D is TRBD2 (5 bases). Germline values: CDR1 MNHEY, CDR2 SVGEGT. CDR3 length: 15 amino acids. The germline V and J ends were trimmed by 3 bases and 4 bases, with 13 bases remaining between them. CDR3 protein: CASSYSGKLYNEQFF. CDR3 DNA: TGTGCCAGCAGTTATTCGGGGAAACTTTACAATGAGCAGTTCTTC.

The rearrangement joins TRBV12-5 to TRBJ1-5; TRBD1 might be the D (6 bases). The CDR3 runs 15 residues. Germline CDR1 is LGHNT and CDR2 is FRNRAP. Trimming removed 7 bases from V and 3 bases from J, with 16 bases in between. The CDR3 loop reads CASARDTGPNQPQHF. In nucleotides, the CDR3 is TGTGCTAGTGCCAGAGACACAGGGCCCAATCAGCCCCAGCATTTT.

This sequence joins TRBV29-1 and TRBJ1-1, with D possibly being TRBD1 (6 bases). The length of the CDR3 is 13 residues. Germline CDR1 is SQVTM and CDR2 is ANQGSEA. V was pared by 7 bases and J by 0 bases, with 12 bases between. In DNA form, the CDR3 reads TGCAGCGCCCGAACAGGGTTGAACACTGAAGCTTTCTTT. Amino acids: CSARTGLNTEAFF.

The chain recombines TRBV4-1 with TRBJ2-3; unclear D gene. Trimming stripped 4 bases from V and 1 base from J, with 18 bases between. This CDR3 comprises 17 residues. CDR1 and CDR2 from the germline V gene are MGHRA and YSYEKL. The CDR3 sequence is CASSRPPGTAGTDTQYF. Here the CDR3 DNA reads TGCGCCAGCAGCCGCCCCCCAGGCACGGCAGGCACAGATACGCAGTATTTT.

V usage is TRBV6-5 and J usage is TRBJ2-5; D possibly corresponds to TRBD1 (6 bases). This CDR3 region has 15 residues. V dropped 2 bases and J dropped 2 bases, with 12 bases sitting between them. Looked up from germline, CDR1 is MNHEY and CDR2 is SVGAGI. CDR3 nucleotides: TGTGCCAGCAGTTACGAAGGGGGTACGCAAGAGACCCAGTACTTC. It codes for CASSYEGGTQETQYF.

The V call is TRBV7-6, the J call TRBJ2-7, with a tentative D call TRBD2 (7 bases). The CDR3 extends over 15 amino acids. V dropped 4 bases and J dropped 5 bases, with 18 bases sitting between them. CDR1 and CDR2 (germline): SGHVS, FNYEAQ. CDR3 coding DNA: TGTGCCAGCAGCTCAGGAGTGGGGGGGCCGGACGAGCAGTACTTC. Protein sequence: CASSSGVGGPDEQYF.

The chain carries TRBV6-5 and TRBJ1-3; D call uncertain. CDR3 length equals 12 residues. Trimming took off 6 bases at V and 4 bases at J, with 7 bases between the two ends. Germline V lookup: CDR1 MNHEY, CDR2 SVGAGI. In DNA, the CDR3 is TGTGCCAGCAGGGTTGCGGGAAACACCATATATTTT. Translation: CASRVAGNTIYF.

The J gene is TRBJ1-4, the V gene TRBV29-1; 7 nucleotides align to TRBD1. V was clipped by 7 bases and J by 6 bases; unmatched bases: 11. The CDR3 runs to 14 residues. Germline-derived CDR1 and CDR2 are SQVTM and ANQGSEA. The CDR3 coding sequence is TGCAGCGCATTCAAACAGGGGCAGGATGAAAAACTGTTTTTT. Encoded protein: CSAFKQGQDEKLFF.

The chain couples TRBV28 to TRBJ1-1; D is perhaps TRBD1 (6 bases). V was clipped by 2 bases and J by 0 bases, with 22 bases between them. The germline V gene has CDR1 MDHEN and CDR2 SYDVKM. This CDR3 contains 19 residues. The DNA of the CDR3 is TGTGCCAGCAGTTTAGATAGGGGGTTGGTGCGCGGCGTGAACACTGAAGCTTTCTTT. The encoded protein is CASSLDRGLVRGVNTEAFF. The full variable domain, with the rest looked up from reference TRBV28 and TRBJ1-1, is DVKVTQSSRYLVKRTGEKVFLECVQDMDHENMFWYRQDPGLGLRLIYFSYDVKMKEKGDIPEGYSVSREKKERFSLILESASTNQTSMYLCASSLDRGLVRGVNTEAFFGQGTRLTVV.